This TCR beta chain was obtained from a study of blood T cell repertoires in COVID-19. Study-wide background: PBMCs, B-cell-depleted T cells, or T cells provided the cDNA or gDNA that made up the material.

Per the germline V gene, CDR1 is MNHEY and CDR2 is SMNVEV (reference sequence). The CDR3 sequence is 16 residues long. V was shortened by 3 bases and J by 1 base, with 10 bases between the two germline ends. The assay was immunoSEQ multiplex PCR, and TCRdb's table has in-frame clones only and misses some. The sample records 150,000 or so clones, less than 80% being singletons. This clone was picked up a small number of times. The sequenced sample consisted of peripheral blood. V gene TRBV27 combines with J gene TRBJ2-6; unclear D gene. This TCR was recovered from an elderly woman with active or convalescent COVID-19. In nucleotides, the CDR3 is TGTGCCAGCAGTTTTAGATTTGATTCTGGGGCCAACGTCCTGACTTTC. It is translated as CASSFRFDSGANVLTF.